Described below is a single TCR beta chain sequence and its context. This sample is part of a study of tumor-infiltrating lymphocytes in oesophageal squamous cell carcinoma. TCRdb called the PCR reads again in MiXCR, with one record for every CDR3 protein. The sample holds about 25,000 distinct CDR3 sequences, around 38% seen once. V trimming: 3 bases; J trimming: 6 bases; junction bases outside the gene matches: 13. The CDR3 has 17 residues. Per the germline V gene, CDR1 is MNHGY and CDR2 is SAAAGT. The V and J genes are TRBV6-8 and TRBJ2-1, with 8 bases lining up with TRBD2. This sequence was found in a male donor with esophageal squamous cell carcinoma. The sequenced sample was esophageal tumor tissue. The CDR3 sequence is CASSYSPGLGNRNEQFF. The CDR3, as DNA: TGTGCCAGCAGTTATTCCCCGGGACTAGGAAATCGCAATGAGCAGTTCTTC.